Listed below are T cell receptor beta chains from one sample, sequenced in a study of shared clonotypes between healthy human individuals. Produced via immunoSEQ multiplex PCR; TCRdb's table is partial and in-frame only. Among over a million clones listed, approximately 78% were seen once. Sequenced sample: memory CD4+ T cells from PBMCs. The origin of the receptors is a man between 18 and 35 years old in good health. Some clones in this sample may be carry-over from other donors' samples. CDR3s include the opening cysteine and the closing phenylalanine or tryptophan. The D gene is left open where the match is weak. The size of a clone is reported for some rows only, either as once, few or many, or as a class for expanded clones.

v_call,j_call,d_call,clone_size,cdr3_nt,cdr3_aa
TRBV5-1,TRBJ2-1,TRBD2,few,TGCGCCAGCAGCTTGGAGCTAGCGGGGTCCTGGGGCAATGAGCAGTTCTTC,CASSLELAGSWGNEQFF
TRBV27,TRBJ1-2,TRBD1,many,TGTGCCAGCAGCGACAGGGCCTCCCTCGTCAGCTATGGCTACACCTTC,CASSDRASLVSYGYTF
TRBV5-1,TRBJ2-1,.,.,TGCGCCAGCAGCTTGGTTGGGGGACAATACAATGAGCAGTTCTTC,CASSLVGGQYNEQFF
TRBV11-2,TRBJ2-3,.,.,TGTGCCAGCAGCTTATTCCCACGGAGCACAGATACGCAGTATTTT,CASSLFPRSTDTQYF
TRBV18,TRBJ2-1,.,.,TGTGCCAGCTTGCAGGGCGCGGCGTGGGACAATGAGCAGTTCTTC,CASLQGAAWDNEQFF
TRBV7-2,TRBJ2-3,.,.,TGTGCCAGCAGCTTAGGCTTGACGGATACGCAGTATTTT,CASSLGLTDTQYF
TRBV5-1,TRBJ2-5,.,.,TGCGCCAGCAGCCCGTCTAGTGAAGAGACCCAGTACTTC,CASSPSSEETQYF
TRBV20-1,TRBJ1-1,.,.,TGCAGTGCGACGATGGGGACTGAAGCTTTCTTT,CSATMGTEAFF
TRBV25-1,TRBJ2-7,TRBD2,.,TGTGCCAGCAGTGAATTGGCTAGCGGGAGGGCCAAGTACGAGCAGTACTTC,CASSELASGRAKYEQYF
TRBV6-5,TRBJ1-6,TRBD1,.,TGTGCCAGCACACAGGGGTTCGTGAATTCACCCCTCCACTTT,CASTQGFVNSPLHF
TRBV6-5,TRBJ1-2,.,.,TGTGCCAGCAGTCGAGCCGGGACTAACTATGGCTACACCTTC,CASSRAGTNYGYTF
TRBV28,TRBJ1-2,.,.,TGTGCCAGCGGAACAGAGGGATGGAACTATGGCTACACCTTC,CASGTEGWNYGYTF
TRBV6-5,TRBJ1-2,.,.,TGTGCCAGCAGTTATGGGGGACATGGCTACACCTTC,CASSYGGHGYTF